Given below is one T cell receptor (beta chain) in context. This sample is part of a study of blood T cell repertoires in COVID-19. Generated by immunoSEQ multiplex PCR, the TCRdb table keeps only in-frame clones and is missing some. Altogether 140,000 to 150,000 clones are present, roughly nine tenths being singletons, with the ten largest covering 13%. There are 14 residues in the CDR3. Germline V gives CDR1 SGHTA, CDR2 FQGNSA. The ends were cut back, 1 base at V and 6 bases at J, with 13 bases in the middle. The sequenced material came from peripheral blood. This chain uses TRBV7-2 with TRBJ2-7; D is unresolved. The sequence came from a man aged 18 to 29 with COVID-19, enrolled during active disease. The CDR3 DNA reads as TGTGCCAGCAGCTTAGTACTCACTTCCCTCGAGCAGTACTTC. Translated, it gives CASSLVLTSLEQYF.